The clone carrying this TCR beta chain was seen at least ten times. Amplified TCR beta CDR3 regions derived from RNA transcripts. Primed by the HTBI set, a first-round RT-PCR was run on the TCR CDR3. TCRdb reanalysed the multiplex PCR reads using MiXCR and keeps one entry per CDR3 protein. The sample consists of some 27,000 distinct CDR3 sequences, over 35% of them appearing once. This sample is drawn from a study of T cells in Graves' hyperthyroidism and ophthalmopathy. V trimming: 2 bases; J trimming: 7 bases; junction bases outside the gene matches: 4. The CDR3 totals 14 residues. Germline assignment: CDR1 SGHKS and CDR2 YYEKEE (reference sequence).

Sequencing input: blood. This sequence joins TRBV5-5 and TRBJ1-4, with 8 bases fitting TRBD1. This receptor was identified in a woman aged 30 to 39 with Graves' hyperthyroidism. The CDR3 sequence: CASSLQGVSEKLFF. In DNA form, the CDR3 reads TGTGCCAGCAGCTTACAGGGGGTTAGTGAAAAACTGTTTTTT.